This T cell receptor (beta chain) was sequenced for a study of shared clonotypes between healthy human individuals. V lost 5 bases and J lost 1, with 12 bases in between. Germline loops: CDR1 SEHNR, CDR2 FQNEAQ (reference sequence). The CDR3 length is 15 residues. Produced via immunoSEQ multiplex PCR; TCRdb's table is partial and in-frame only. There are some 1 million clones in the sample; approximately 76% occur only once, and about 1.5% lies in the top ten. Caucasian adults residing in Nashville, Tennessee made up all the donors. The chain uses TRBV7-9 and TRBJ2-4, with no clear D. The TCR sequence derives from a man aged 18 to 30 in good health. The sequenced material came from memory CD4+ T cells sorted from blood. Subset in this sample: CD45RA-negative fraction. CDR3 loop: CASSRPDVAKNIQYF. In DNA, the CDR3 is TGTGCCAGCAGCCGGCCGGATGTGGCCAAAAACATTCAGTACTTC.